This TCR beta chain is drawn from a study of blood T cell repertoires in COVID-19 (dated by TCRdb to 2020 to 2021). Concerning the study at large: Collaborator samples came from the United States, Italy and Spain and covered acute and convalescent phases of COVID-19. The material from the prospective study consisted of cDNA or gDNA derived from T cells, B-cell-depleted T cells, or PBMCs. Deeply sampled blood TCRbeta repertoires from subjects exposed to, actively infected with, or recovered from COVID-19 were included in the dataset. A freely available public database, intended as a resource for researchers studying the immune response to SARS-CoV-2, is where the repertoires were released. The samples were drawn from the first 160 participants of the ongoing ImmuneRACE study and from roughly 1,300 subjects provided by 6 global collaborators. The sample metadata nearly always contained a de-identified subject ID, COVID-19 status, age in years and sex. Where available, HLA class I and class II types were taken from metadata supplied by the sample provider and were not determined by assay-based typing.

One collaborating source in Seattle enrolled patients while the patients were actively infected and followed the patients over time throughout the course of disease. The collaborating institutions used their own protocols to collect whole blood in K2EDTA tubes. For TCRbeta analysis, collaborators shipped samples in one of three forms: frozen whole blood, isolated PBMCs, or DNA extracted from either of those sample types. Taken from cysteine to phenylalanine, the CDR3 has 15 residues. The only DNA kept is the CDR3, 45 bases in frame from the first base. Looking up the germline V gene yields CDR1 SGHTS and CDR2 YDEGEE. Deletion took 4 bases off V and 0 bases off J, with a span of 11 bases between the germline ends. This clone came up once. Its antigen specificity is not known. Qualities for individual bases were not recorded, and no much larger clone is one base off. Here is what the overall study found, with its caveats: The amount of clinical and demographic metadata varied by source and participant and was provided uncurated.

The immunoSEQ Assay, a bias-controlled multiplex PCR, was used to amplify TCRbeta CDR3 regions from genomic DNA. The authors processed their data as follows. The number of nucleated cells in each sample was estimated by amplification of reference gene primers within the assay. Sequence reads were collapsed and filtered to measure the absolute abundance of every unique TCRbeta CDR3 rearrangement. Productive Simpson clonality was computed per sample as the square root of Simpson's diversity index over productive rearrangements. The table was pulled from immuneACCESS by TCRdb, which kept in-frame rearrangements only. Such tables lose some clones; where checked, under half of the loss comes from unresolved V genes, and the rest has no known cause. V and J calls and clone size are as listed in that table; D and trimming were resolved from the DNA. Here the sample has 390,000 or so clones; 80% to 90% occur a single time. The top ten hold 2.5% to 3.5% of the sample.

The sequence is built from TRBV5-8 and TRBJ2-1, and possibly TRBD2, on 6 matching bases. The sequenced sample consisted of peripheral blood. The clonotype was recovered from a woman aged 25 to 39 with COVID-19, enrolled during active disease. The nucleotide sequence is TGTGCCAGCAGCAGGAGGCGGGGCTCCTACAATGAGCAGTTCTTC. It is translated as CASSRRRGSYNEQFF.